This TCR beta chain was found in a study of blood T cell repertoires in COVID-19. Study background: T cells, B-cell-depleted T cells, or PBMCs provided the cDNA or gDNA that served as material.

Per the original methods: Reference gene primers were amplified, and this amplification served to estimate nucleated cell counts. Assay: immunoSEQ multiplex PCR; the TCRdb copy retains only in-frame clones and omits some. V and J calls and clone size follow that table, whereas D and trimming were derived from the DNA. The table lists some 280,000 clones, around nine tenths of them singletons. The sequence was collected from a woman aged 60 to 75 with acute or convalescent COVID-19. The sequencing input was peripheral blood.

Here the CDR3 DNA reads TGTGCCAGCAGTTTAGGGGACAGGGGGTACGGCTACACCTTC. It encodes CASSLGDRGYGYTF. The V call is TRBV27, the J call TRBJ1-2, with 11 bases that match TRBD1. The V gene end was trimmed by 2 bases and the J gene end by 8 bases; junction bases not matched to a gene: 4. The CDR3 has 14 amino acids. Looked up from germline, CDR1 is MNHEY and CDR2 is SMNVEV (reference sequence).